These 13 T cell receptor beta chains were sequenced from one sample in a study of T cell changes during pregnancy in multiple sclerosis. Here immunoSEQ multiplex PCR was the method, and the copy in TCRdb shows in-frame clones only, minus some. The sample holds 84,000 or so clones, about 95% seen once. The source material was peripheral blood, sampled in the third trimester of pregnancy. Receptors originate from a female donor with multiple sclerosis, enrolled in a pregnancy study.

Of note for this clone: Other DNA sequences in this specimen translate into the identical CDR3. The genes are TRBV9 and TRBJ2-3; 10 bases align to TRBD2. CDR1 and CDR2 (germline): SGDLS, YYNGEE. Trimming took 4 bases from V and 1 from J; bases not matched to a gene: 0. The CDR3 is made up of 14 amino acids. CDR3 nucleotide sequence: TGTGCCAGCAGCACTAGCGGGGGCACAGATACGCAGTATTTT. Protein product: CASSTSGGTDTQYF.

In this sample, this clone turned up a few times. The chain links TRBV19 to TRBJ1-1; 9 nucleotides agree with TRBD1. This CDR3 is 12 amino acids long. The V gene end was trimmed by 5 bases and the J gene end by 10 bases; junction bases not matched to a gene: 5. Looked up from germline, CDR1 is LNHDA and CDR2 is SQIVND (reference sequence). For the CDR3, the DNA is TGTGCCAGTAGTCCCCTGACAGGGGGAGCTTTCTTT. Translating gives CASSPLTGGAFF.

The V call is TRBV6-5, the J call TRBJ1-2; possibly TRBD1 for D (5 bases). The CDR3 extends over 14 amino acids. From germline, CDR1 is MNHEY and CDR2 SVGAGI. V gave up 10 bases and J gave up 4 bases, with 19 bases separating them. Written as DNA, the CDR3 is TGTGCCACTGCGGGGACCCAGGGTCCCTATGGCTACACCTTC. Its translation: CATAGTQGPYGYTF.

The CDR3 sequence is CASSRDRGYEQYF. The CDR3 nucleotides read TGCGCCAGTTCCCGGGACAGGGGCTACGAGCAGTACTTC. V and J are TRBV5-1 and TRBJ2-7, with 10 bases matching TRBD1. J lost 3 bases, V lost 8 bases, and 5 bases had no gene match. Germline V lookup: CDR1 SGHRS, CDR2 YFSETQ. This CDR3 comprises 13 residues.

The CDR3 protein is CASSARGSSYGYTF. CDR3 DNA sequence: TGTGCCAGCAGCGCTAGGGGGTCTTCCTATGGCTACACCTTC. This chain connects TRBV2 to TRBJ1-2; possibly TRBD1 for D (6 bases). V lost 6 bases and J lost 4, with 15 bases in between. Germline CDR1 and CDR2: SNHLY and FYNNEI. The CDR3 extends over 14 amino acids.

As to this clone: One end of the junction varies from germline; a read error may be responsible. The chain carries TRBV9 and TRBJ2-1, with D tentatively TRBD2 (6 bases). The CDR3 spans 14 residues. Germline values: CDR1 SGDLS, CDR2 YYNGEE. DNA of the CDR3: TGTGCCAGCAGCGTAGGGGACTCCCACAATGAGCAGTTCTTC. This translates into CASSVGDSHNEQFF.

The rearrangement links TRBV9 to TRBJ1-1, with D maybe TRBD1 (6 bases). Looked up from germline, CDR1 is SGDLS and CDR2 is YYNGEE. This CDR3 is built from 13 residues. V gave up 5 bases and J gave up 0 bases, with 8 bases separating them. The CDR3 sequence is CASSQGLNTEAFF. The DNA of the CDR3 is TGTGCCAGCAGTCAGGGGTTGAACACTGAAGCTTTCTTT.

V is TRBV12-2 and J is TRBJ1-6; TRBD1 is the table's D call and was not checked against the DNA. TRBV12-2 is described as a pseudogene. The CDR3 contains 15 residues. CDR3 coding DNA: TGTGCAAGTCGTCTCACAGGGAACCCCAATTCACCCCTCCACTTT. This encodes CASRLTGNPNSPLHF.

The CDR3 region is CATGSYGYTF. The DNA for the CDR3 is TGTGCCACCGGTAGCTATGGCTACACCTTC. This sequence joins TRBV6-1 and TRBJ1-2; no clear D. V was pared by 10 bases and J by 4 bases, with 7 bases between. Germline V gives CDR1 MNHNS, CDR2 SASEGT. The CDR3 sequence is 10 residues long.

This clone was recorded once. The V and J genes are TRBV29-1 and TRBJ1-1, with D possibly matching TRBD1 (6 bases). V lost 7 bases and J lost 3, with 15 bases in between. Germline V gives CDR1 SQVTM, CDR2 ANQGSEA. This CDR3 spans 13 amino acids. CDR3 protein: CSGPIGQHTEAFF. In DNA, the CDR3 is TGCAGCGGGCCTATAGGACAGCACACTGAAGCTTTCTTT.

For this clone: The germline gene is not matched at one end of the junction; a read error may be the cause. The rearrangement links TRBV29-1 to TRBJ2-7; 10 bases map to TRBD2. The CDR3 is 14 residues long. Per germline, CDR1 SQVTM and CDR2 ANQGSEA. CDR3 protein: CSVEGLADSYEQYF. CDR3 nucleotides: TGCAGCGTGGAAGGACTAGCGGACTCCTACGAGCAGTACTTC.

The V and J genes are TRBV4-1 and TRBJ2-1; D not certain. Trimming shortened V by 4 bases and J by 0 bases, and 10 bases separated the two germline ends. The CDR3 is made up of 15 amino acids. The germline gives CDR1 MGHRA, CDR2 YSYEKL. Written as DNA, the CDR3 is TGCGCCAGCAGCCCCGAAGCTGACTCCTACAATGAGCAGTTCTTC. The encoded protein is CASSPEADSYNEQFF.

The chain couples TRBV7-9 to TRBJ1-6; 7 nucleotides agree with TRBD1. Germline assignment: CDR1 SEHNR and CDR2 FQNEAQ (reference sequence). CDR3 size: 15 residues. The trim removed 5 bases at V and 7 bases at J, leaving 8 bases unmatched. The CDR3 is CASSNPGQPNSPLHF. In nucleotides, the CDR3 is TGTGCCAGCAGCAACCCGGGACAGCCGAATTCACCCCTCCACTTT.